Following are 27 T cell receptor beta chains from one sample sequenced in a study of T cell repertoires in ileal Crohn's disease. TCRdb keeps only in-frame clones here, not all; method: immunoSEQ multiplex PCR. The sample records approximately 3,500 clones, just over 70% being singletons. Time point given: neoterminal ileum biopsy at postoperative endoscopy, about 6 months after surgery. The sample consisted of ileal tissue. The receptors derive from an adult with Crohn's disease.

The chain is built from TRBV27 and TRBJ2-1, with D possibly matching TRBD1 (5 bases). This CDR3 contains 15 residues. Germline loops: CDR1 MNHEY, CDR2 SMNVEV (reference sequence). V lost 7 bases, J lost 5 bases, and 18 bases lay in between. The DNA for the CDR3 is TGTGCCAGCAAGGCAGGGTCCATCGGACACAATGAGCAGTTCTTC. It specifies CASKAGSIGHNEQFF.

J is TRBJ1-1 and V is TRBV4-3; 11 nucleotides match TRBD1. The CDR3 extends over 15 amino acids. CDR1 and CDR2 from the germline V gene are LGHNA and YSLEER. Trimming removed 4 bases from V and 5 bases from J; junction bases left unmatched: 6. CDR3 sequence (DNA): TGCGCCAGCAGCCGATCCGGGACAGGGGGAACTGAAGCTTTCTTT. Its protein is CASSRSGTGGTEAFF.

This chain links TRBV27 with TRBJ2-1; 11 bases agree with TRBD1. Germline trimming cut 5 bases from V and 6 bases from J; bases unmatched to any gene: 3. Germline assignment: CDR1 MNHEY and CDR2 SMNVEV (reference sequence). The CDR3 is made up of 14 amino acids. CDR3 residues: CASSLGTGGNEQFF. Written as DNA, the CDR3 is TGTGCCAGCAGTCTCGGGACAGGGGGCAATGAGCAGTTCTTC.

The CDR3 sequence is CASSPQRRGGSDTQYF. The CDR3 nucleotides are TGTGCCAGCTCACCACAAAGGCGGGGGGGCTCAGATACGCAGTATTTT. V gene TRBV18 combines with J gene TRBJ2-3, with 9 bases that match TRBD2. Germline loops: CDR1 KGHSH, CDR2 LQKENI. V was pared by 1 base and J by 4 bases, with 6 bases of the junction left unmatched. The CDR3 runs 16 residues.

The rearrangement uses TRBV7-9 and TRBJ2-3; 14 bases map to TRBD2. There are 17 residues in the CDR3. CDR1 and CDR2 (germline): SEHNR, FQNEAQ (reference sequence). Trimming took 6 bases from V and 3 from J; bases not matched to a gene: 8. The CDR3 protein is CASRPTGTSGRTDTQYF. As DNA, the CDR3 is TGTGCCAGCAGACCGACCGGGACTAGCGGGAGAACAGATACGCAGTATTTT.

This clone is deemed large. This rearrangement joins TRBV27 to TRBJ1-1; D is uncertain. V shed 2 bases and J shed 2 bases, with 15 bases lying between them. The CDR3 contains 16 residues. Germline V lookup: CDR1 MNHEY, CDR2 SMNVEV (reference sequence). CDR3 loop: CASSLTAGVGNTEAFF. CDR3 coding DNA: TGTGCCAGCAGTTTAACGGCCGGAGTAGGAAACACTGAAGCTTTCTTT.

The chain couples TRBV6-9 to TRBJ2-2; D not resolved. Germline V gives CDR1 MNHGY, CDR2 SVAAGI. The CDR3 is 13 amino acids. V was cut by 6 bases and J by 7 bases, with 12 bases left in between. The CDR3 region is CASSYDTRGELFF. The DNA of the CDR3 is TGTGCCAGCAGCTATGACACCCGCGGGGAGCTGTTTTTT.

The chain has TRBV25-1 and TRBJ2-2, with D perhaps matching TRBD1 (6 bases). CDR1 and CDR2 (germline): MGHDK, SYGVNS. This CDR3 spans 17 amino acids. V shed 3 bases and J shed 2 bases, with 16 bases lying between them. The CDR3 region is CASSEPGTLENTGELFF. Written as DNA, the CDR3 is TGTGCCAGCAGTGAGCCCGGGACACTTGAAAACACCGGGGAGCTGTTTTTT.

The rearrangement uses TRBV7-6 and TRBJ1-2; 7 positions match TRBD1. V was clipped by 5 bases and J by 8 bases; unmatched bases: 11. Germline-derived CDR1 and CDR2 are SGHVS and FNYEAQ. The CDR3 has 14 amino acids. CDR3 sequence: CASSPGGTVAGYTF. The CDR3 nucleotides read TGTGCCAGCAGCCCGGGGGGGACAGTAGCGGGCTACACCTTC.

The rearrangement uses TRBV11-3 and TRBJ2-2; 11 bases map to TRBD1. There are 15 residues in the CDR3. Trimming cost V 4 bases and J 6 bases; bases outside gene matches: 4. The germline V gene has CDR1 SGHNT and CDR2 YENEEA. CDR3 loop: CASSSPGQGAGELFF. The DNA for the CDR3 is TGTGCCAGCAGCTCCCCGGGACAGGGGGCCGGGGAGCTGTTTTTT.

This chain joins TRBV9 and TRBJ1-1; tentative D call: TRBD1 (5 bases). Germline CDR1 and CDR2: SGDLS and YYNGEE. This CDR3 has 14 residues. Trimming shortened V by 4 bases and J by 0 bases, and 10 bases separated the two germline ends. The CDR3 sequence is CASSPTDMNTEAFF. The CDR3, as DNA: TGTGCCAGCAGCCCGACAGACATGAACACTGAAGCTTTCTTT.

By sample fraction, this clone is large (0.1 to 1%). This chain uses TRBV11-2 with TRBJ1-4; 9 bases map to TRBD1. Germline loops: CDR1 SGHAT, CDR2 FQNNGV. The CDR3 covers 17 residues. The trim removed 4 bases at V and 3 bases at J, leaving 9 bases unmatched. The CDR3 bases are TGTGCCAGCAGCTCTACAGGGGGCTTGATGGCTAATGAAAAACTGTTTTTT. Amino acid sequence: CASSSTGGLMANEKLFF.

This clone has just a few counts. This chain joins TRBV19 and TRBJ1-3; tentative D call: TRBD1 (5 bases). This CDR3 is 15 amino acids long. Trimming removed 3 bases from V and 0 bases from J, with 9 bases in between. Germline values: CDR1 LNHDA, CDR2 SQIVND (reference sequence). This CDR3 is CASSIGRGSGNTIYF. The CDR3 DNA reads TGTGCCAGTAGTATTGGGAGGGGCTCTGGAAACACCATATATTTT. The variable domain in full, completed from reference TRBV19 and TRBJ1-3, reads DGGITQSPKYLFRKEGQNVTLSCEQNLNHDAMYWYRQDPGQGLRLIYYSQIVNDFQKGDIAEGYSVSREKKESFPLTVTSAQKNPTAFYLCASSIGRGSGNTIYFGEGSWLTVV.

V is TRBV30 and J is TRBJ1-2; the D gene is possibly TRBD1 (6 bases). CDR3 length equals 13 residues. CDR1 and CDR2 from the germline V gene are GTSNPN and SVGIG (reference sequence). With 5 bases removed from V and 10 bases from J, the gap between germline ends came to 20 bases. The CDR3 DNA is TGTGCCTGGGGGGGCGGGGGCCGCGCGGACTACACCTTC. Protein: CAWGGGGRADYTF.

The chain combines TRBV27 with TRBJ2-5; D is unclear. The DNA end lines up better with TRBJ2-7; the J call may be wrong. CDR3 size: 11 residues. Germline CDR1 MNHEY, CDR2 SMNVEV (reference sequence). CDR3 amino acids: CASSPIHEQYF. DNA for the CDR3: TGTGCCAGCAGTCCTATCCACGAGCAGTACTTC.

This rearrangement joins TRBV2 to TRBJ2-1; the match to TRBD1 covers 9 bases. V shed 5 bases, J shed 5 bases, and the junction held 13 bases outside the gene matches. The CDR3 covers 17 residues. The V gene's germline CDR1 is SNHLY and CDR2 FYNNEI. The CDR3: CASSPKVGDRVHNEQFF. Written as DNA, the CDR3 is TGTGCCAGCAGTCCTAAGGTAGGGGACAGGGTACACAATGAGCAGTTCTTC.

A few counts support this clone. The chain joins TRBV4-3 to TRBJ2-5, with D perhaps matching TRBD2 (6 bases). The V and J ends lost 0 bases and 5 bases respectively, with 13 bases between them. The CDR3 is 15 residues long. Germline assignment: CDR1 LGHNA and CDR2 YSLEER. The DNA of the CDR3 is TGCGCCAGCAGCCAAGATCTAGCGCCCGAGGAGACCCAGTACTTC. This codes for CASSQDLAPEETQYF.

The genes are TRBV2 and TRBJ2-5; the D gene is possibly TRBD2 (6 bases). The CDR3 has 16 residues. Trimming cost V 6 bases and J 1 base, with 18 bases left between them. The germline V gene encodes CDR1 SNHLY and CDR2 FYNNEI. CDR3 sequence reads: CASSRTERAPQETQYF. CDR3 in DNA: TGTGCCAGCAGCCGCACTGAGCGGGCTCCCCAAGAGACCCAGTACTTC.

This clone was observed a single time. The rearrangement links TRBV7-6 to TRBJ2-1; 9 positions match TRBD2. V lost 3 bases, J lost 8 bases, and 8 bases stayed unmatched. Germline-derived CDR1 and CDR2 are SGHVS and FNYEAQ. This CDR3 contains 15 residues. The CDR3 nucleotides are TGTGCCAGCAGCTTCTACCTAGCGGGGTACCATGAGCAGTTCTTC. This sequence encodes CASSFYLAGYHEQFF.

CDR3 in amino acids: CAWSEESSYEQYV. CDR3 in DNA: TGTGCCTGGAGTGAGGAGAGCTCCTACGAGCAGTACGTC. J is TRBJ2-7 and V is TRBV30; no clear D. This CDR3 spans 13 amino acids. Trimming stripped 1 base from V and 0 bases from J, with 7 bases between. CDR1 and CDR2 from the germline V gene are GTSNPN and SVGIG (reference sequence).

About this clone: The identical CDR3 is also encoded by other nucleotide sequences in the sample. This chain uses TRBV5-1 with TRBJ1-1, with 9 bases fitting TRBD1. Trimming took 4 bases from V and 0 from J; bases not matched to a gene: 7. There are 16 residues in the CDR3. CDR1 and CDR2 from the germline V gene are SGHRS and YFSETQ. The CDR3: CASSLGQGSMNTEAFF. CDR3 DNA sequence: TGCGCCAGCAGCCTAGGACAGGGGTCCATGAACACTGAAGCTTTCTTT.

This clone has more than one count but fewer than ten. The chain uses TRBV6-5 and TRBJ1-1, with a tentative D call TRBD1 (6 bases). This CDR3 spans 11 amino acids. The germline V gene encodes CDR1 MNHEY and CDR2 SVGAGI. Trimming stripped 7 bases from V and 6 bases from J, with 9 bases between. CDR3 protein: CASTAGAEAFF. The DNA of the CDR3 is TGTGCCAGCACCGCAGGGGCTGAAGCTTTCTTT.

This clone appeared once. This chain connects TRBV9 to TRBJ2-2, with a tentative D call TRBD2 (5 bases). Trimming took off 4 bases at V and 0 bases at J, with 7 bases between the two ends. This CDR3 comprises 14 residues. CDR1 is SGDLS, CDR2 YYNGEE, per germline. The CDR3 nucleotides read TGTGCCAGCAGCATGGGAGCGAACACCGGGGAGCTGTTTTTT. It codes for CASSMGANTGELFF.

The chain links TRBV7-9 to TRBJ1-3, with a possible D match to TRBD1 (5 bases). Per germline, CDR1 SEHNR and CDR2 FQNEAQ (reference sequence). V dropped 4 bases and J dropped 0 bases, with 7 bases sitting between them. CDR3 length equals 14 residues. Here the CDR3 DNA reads TGTGCCAGCAGCTACAGGAACTCTGGAAACACCATATATTTT. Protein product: CASSYRNSGNTIYF.

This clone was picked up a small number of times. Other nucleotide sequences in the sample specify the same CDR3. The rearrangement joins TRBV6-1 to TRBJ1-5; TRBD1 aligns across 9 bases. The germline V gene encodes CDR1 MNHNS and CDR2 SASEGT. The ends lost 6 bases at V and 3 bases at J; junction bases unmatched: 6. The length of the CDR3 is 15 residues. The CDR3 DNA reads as TGTGCCAGCAGCGCGGGACAGGGAAACAATCAGCCCCAGCATTTT. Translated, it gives CASSAGQGNNQPQHF.

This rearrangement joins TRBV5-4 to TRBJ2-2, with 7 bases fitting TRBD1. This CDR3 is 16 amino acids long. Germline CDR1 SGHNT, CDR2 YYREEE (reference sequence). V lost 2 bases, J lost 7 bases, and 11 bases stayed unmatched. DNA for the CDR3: TGTGCCAGCAGCTTAGGGGGCCTGGGGGAAGGCGGGGAGCTGTTTTTT. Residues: CASSLGGLGEGGELFF.

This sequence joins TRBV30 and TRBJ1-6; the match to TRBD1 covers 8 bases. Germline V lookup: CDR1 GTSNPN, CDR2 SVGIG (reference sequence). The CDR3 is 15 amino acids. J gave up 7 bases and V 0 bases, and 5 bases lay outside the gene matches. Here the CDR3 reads CAWSVDRDRNSPLHF. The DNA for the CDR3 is TGTGCCTGGAGTGTGGACAGGGATCGGAATTCACCCCTCCACTTT.